This T cell receptor beta chain was retrieved from a study of follicular helper T cells after annual influenza vaccination. The study, taken as a whole, reports: Change in circulating plasmablasts correlated with ICOS+CD38+ cTfh clonality change. Each annual vaccination recalled recurring oligoclonal ICOS+CD38+ cTfh clonotypes.

TCRdb keeps only in-frame clones here, not all; method: immunoSEQ multiplex PCR. The data contain some 13,000 clones, roughly 80% of them singletons. The germline gives CDR1 LNHNV, CDR2 YYDKDF (reference sequence). The CDR3 is 18 amino acids. Trimming cost V 0 bases and J 8 bases, with 23 bases left between them. The time point denotes: 2015-2016 season, pre-vaccination. Turning to this clone: The target antigen is unknown.

The TCR was taken from an adult who received the influenza vaccine. The sample in question was CXCR5- memory CD4+ T cells sorted from blood, obtained on the day of influenza vaccination. The chain joins TRBV15 to TRBJ2-1, with unresolved D. CDR3 sequence reads: CATSRDKFDWKKSDEQFF. The CDR3 DNA is TGTGCCACCAGCAGAGACAAATTCGACTGGAAGAAGTCCGATGAGCAGTTCTTC.